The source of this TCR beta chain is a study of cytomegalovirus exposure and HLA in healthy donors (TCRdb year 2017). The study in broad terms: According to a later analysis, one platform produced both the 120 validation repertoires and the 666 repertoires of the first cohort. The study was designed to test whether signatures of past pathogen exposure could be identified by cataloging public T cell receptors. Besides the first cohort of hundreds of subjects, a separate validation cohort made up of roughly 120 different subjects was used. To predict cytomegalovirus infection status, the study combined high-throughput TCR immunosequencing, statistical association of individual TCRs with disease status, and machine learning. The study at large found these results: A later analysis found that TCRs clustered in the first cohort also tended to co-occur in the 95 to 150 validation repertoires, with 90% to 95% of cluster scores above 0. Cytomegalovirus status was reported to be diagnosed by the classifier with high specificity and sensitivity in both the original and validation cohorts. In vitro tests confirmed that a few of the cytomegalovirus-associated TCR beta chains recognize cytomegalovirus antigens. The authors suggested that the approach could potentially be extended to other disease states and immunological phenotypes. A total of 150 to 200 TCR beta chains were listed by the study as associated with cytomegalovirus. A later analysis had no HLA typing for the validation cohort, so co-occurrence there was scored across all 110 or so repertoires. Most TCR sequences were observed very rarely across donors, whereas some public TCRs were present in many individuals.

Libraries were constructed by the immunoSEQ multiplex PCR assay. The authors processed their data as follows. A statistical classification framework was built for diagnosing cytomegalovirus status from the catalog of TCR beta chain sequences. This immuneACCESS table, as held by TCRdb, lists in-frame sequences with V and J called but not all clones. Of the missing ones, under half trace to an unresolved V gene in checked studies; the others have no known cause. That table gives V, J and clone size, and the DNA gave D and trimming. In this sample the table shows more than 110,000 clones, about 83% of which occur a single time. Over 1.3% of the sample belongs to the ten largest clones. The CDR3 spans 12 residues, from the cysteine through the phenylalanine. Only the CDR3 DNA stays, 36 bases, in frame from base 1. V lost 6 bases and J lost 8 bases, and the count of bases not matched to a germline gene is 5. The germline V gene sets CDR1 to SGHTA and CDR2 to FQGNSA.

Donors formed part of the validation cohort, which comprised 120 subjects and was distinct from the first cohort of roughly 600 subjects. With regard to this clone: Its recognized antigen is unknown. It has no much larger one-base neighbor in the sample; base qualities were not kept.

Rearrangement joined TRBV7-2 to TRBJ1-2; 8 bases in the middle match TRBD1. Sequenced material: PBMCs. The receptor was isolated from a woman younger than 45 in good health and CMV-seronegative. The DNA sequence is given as TGTGCCAGCAGACAGGGGGTCCTCGGCTACACCTTC. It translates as CASRQGVLGYTF.